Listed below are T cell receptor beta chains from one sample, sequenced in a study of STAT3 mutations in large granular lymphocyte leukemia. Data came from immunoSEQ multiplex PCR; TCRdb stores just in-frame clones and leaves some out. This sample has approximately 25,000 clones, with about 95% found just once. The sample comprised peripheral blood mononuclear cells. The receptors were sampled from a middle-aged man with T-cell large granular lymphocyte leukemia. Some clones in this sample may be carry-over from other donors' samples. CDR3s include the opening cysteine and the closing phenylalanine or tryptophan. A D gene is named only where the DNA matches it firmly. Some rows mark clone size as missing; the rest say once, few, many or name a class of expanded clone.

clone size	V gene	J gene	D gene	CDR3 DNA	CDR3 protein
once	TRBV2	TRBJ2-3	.	TGTGCCAGCAGACGGGAGTACACAGATACGCAGTATTTT	CASRREYTDTQYF
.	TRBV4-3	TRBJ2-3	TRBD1	TGCGCCAGCAGCCCCGGGACAGTCACAGATACGCAGTATTTT	CASSPGTVTDTQYF
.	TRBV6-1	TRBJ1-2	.	TGTGCCAGCGGGGACCGATTCTATGGCTACACCTTC	CASGDRFYGYTF
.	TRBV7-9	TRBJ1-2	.	TGTGCCAGCAGCCCCGACCTCTATGGCTACACCTTC	CASSPDLYGYTF
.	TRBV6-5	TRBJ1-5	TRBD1	TGTGCCAGCAGCGCCACAGGGGGAAATCAGCCCCAGCATTTT	CASSATGGNQPQHF
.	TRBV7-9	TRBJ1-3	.	TGTGCCAGCAGCACGACACGGGCTGGAAACACCATATATTTT	CASSTTRAGNTIYF
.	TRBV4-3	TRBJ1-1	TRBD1	TGCGCCAGCAGCCGGGGACAGGGGAACACTGAAGCTTTCTTT	CASSRGQGNTEAFF
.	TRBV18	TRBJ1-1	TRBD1	TGTGCCAGCTCACCAATAAGGGGGCGAGGGACTGAAGCTTTCTTT	CASSPIRGRGTEAFF
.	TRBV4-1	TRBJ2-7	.	TGCGCCAGCAGCCGAGGGAAGGGCGAGGGGTACGAGCAGTACTTC	CASSRGKGEGYEQYF
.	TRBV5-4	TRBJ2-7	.	TGTGCCAGCAGCTTGGGGTTGGGACAAGTTACCTACGAGCAGTACTTC	CASSLGLGQVTYEQYF
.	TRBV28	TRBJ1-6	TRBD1	TGTGCCAGCGCGACGACAGGGACTCTGGATAATTCACCCCTCCACTTT	CASATTGTLDNSPLHF
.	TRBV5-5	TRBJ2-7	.	TGTGCCAGCAGTCAGGGAAACTCCTACGAGCAGTACTTC	CASSQGNSYEQYF
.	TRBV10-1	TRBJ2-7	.	TGCGCCAGCTACGCCCAGGGGCCTACCTACGAGCAGTACTTC	CASYAQGPTYEQYF
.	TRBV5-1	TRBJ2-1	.	TGCGCCAGCAGTATCGGACAGACGAACCGCGACAATGAGCAGTTCTTC	CASSIGQTNRDNEQFF
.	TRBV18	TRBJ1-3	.	TGTGCCAGCCCGGAGGGGGGGCGGAGAAACACCATATATTTT	CASPEGGRRNTIYF
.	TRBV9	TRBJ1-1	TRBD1	TGTGCCAGCAGCGGACAGGGCGCTGAAGCTTTCTTT	CASSGQGAEAFF
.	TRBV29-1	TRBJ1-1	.	TGCAGCGTTGAAGGTAGGGGCAGGACTGAAGCTTTCTTT	CSVEGRGRTEAFF
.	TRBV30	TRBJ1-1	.	TGTGCCTGGAAACAGGGTGCTGAAGCTTTCTTT	CAWKQGAEAFF
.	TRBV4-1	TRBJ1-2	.	TGCGCCAGCAGCCAAGTTCCTGGGGCGGCGCGCACCTTC	CASSQVPGAARTF
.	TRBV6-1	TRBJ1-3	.	TGTGCCAGCAGGATGACATCCGGCTCTGGAAACACCATATATTTT	CASRMTSGSGNTIYF
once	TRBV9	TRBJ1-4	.	TGTGCCAGCAGCGTAATGCGAGGGGATGACGAAAAACTGTTTTTT	CASSVMRGDDEKLFF
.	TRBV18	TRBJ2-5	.	TGTGCCAGCTCCCCTACAGGGACCCAAGAGACCCAGTACTTC	CASSPTGTQETQYF
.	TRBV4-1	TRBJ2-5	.	TGCGCCAGCAGCCTTACGACGGGCCCGGAGACCCAGTACTTC	CASSLTTGPETQYF
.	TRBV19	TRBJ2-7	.	TGTGCCAGTAGTTGGCTAGTCTACGAGCAGTACTTC	CASSWLVYEQYF
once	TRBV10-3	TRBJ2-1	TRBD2	TGTGCCATCAGATCGACTAGCGGGGGGGGTTTCTCCTACAATGAGCAGTTCTTC	CAIRSTSGGGFSYNEQFF
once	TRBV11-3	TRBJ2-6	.	TGTGCCAGCAGCTTAGAACAGGGCGGAACGGCTGGGGCCAACGTCCTGACTTTC	CASSLEQGGTAGANVLTF
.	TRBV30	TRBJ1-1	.	TGTGCCTGGAAAGGGTACACTGAAGCTTTCTTT	CAWKGYTEAFF
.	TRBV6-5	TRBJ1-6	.	TGTGCCAGCCGGGCGGCAAACTCACCCCTCCACTTT	CASRAANSPLHF
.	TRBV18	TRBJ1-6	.	TGTGCCAGCTCCATCGGGACACCGGATAATTCACCCCTCCACTTT	CASSIGTPDNSPLHF
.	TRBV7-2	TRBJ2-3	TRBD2	TGTGCCAGCTCTTTAGCGGGGGAACCAGATACGCAGTATTTT	CASSLAGEPDTQYF
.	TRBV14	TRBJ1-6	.	TGTGCCAGCAGCCAAGGCCTGGGTAATTCACCCCTCCACTTT	CASSQGLGNSPLHF
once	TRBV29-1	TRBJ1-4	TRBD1	TGCAGCGTGCAAGACAGGGAAGGGGAAAAACTGTTTTTT	CSVQDREGEKLFF
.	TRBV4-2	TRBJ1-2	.	TGTGCCAGCAGCCAAGAGGAGGGGCAGAACTATGGCTACACCTTC	CASSQEEGQNYGYTF
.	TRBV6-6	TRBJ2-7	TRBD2	TGTGCCAGCAGCCCCCTCGGAGCGGGGGTCGGCGAGCAGTACTTC	CASSPLGAGVGEQYF
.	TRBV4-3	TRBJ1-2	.	TGCGCCAGCAGCCAAGATCCAGGGCTCAACTATGGCTACACCTTC	CASSQDPGLNYGYTF
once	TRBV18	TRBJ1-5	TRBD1	TGTGCCAGCTCACCACGGGAAGGACAGGGGGCGAATCAGCCCCAGCATTTT	CASSPREGQGANQPQHF
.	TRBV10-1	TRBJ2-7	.	TGCGCCAGCAGTGAAAGGCCAGACTACGAGCAGTACTTC	CASSERPDYEQYF
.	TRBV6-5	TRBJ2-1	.	TGTGCCAGCAGTTACATGGGCCTTGAGCAGTTCTTC	CASSYMGLEQFF
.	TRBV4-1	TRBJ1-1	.	TGCGCCAGCAGCCCTGATAGGACAGTGAACACTGAAGCTTTCTTT	CASSPDRTVNTEAFF
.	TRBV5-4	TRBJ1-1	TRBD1	TGTGCCAGCAGCCACGGACAGGCGAACACTGAAGCTTTCTTT	CASSHGQANTEAFF
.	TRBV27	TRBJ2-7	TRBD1	TGTGCCAGCTCGAGAGGGAAAGGGACAGGGTTGGGATTCGAGCAGTACTTC	CASSRGKGTGLGFEQYF
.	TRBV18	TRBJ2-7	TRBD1	TGTGCCAGCTCACCAGAGAGACAGGGGACGGCCGAGCAGTACTTC	CASSPERQGTAEQYF
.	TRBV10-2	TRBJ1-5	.	TGCGCCAGCAGAGGAGGGAACAGCAATCAGCCCCAGCATTTT	CASRGGNSNQPQHF
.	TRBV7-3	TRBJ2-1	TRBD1	TGTGCCAGCAGCTTAAAGGACAGGAGCTACAATGAGCAGTTCTTC	CASSLKDRSYNEQFF
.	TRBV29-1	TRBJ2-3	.	TGCAGCGTTACCGGGGTTAGCACAGATACGCAGTATTTT	CSVTGVSTDTQYF
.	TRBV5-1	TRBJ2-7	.	TGCGCCAGCAGCTTTCCAGGGGCATCGGGCGAGCAGTACTTC	CASSFPGASGEQYF
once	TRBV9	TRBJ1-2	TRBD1	TGTGCCAGCAGCGTAGGGGACAGGGGGTCGGGCTACACCTTC	CASSVGDRGSGYTF
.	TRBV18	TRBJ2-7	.	TGTGCCAGCTCACCGGACGGCTACGAGCAGTACTTC	CASSPDGYEQYF
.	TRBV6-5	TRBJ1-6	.	TGTGCCAGCAGTTATTCGGTTGGTCACTCTAATTCACCCCTCCACTTT	CASSYSVGHSNSPLHF
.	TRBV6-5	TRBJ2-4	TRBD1	TGTGCCAGCAGCATAGACAGGGGGCTTCAAAACATTCAGTACTTC	CASSIDRGLQNIQYF
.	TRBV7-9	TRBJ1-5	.	TGTGCCAGCAGCTTAGTCAGGGGTAATCAGCCCCAGCATTTT	CASSLVRGNQPQHF
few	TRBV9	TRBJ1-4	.	TGTGCCAGCAGCCCCCGGGACGGCGCAGAAAAACTGTTTTTT	CASSPRDGAEKLFF